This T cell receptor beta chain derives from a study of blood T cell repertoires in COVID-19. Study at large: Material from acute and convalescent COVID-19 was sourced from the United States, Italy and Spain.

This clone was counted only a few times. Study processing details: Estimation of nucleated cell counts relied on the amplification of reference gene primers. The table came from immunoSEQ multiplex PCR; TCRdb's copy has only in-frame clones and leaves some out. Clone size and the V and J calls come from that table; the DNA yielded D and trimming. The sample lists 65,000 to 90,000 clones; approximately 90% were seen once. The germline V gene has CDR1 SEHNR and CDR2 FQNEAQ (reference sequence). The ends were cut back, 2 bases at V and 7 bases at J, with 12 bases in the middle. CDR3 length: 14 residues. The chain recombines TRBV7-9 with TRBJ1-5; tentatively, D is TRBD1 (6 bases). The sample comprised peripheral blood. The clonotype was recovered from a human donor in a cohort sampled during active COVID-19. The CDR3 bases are TGTGCCAGCAGCTTAACTGGGGGCCGGCAGCCCCAGCATTTT. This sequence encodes CASSLTGGRQPQHF.